These 18 T cell receptor beta chains were all obtained from the same sample, sequenced in a study of OX40 agonist ivuxolimab in advanced cancers. This table comes from immunoSEQ multiplex PCR, and its TCRdb copy is limited to in-frame clones, with some not included. The sample yields tens of thousands of clones, around nine tenths seen once. Sequencing used CD4+ or CD8+ T cells sorted from blood, obtained in a trial of the OX40 agonist ivuxolimab. The source is an adult with an advanced solid tumor such as melanoma, head and neck, liver or kidney cancer.

V usage is TRBV7-3 and J usage is TRBJ1-3, with D possibly being TRBD1 (5 bases). V lost 6 bases, J lost 3 bases, and 15 bases lay in between. This CDR3 has 15 residues. The germline V gene has CDR1 SGHTA and CDR2 FQGTGA. Written as DNA, the CDR3 is TGTGCCAGCAGGGACCCGGGGGATTTTGGAAACACCATATATTTT. Translation gives CASRDPGDFGNTIYF.

The genes are TRBV27 and TRBJ2-1; 13 bases match TRBD2. The CDR3 has 17 amino acids. The germline gives CDR1 MNHEY, CDR2 SMNVEV (reference sequence). The V gene end was trimmed by 5 bases and the J gene end by 1 base; junction bases not matched to a gene: 5. The CDR3 loop reads CASSPRGLAGSYNEQFF. The DNA for the CDR3 is TGTGCCAGCAGTCCACGGGGACTAGCGGGATCCTACAATGAGCAGTTCTTC.

This chain connects TRBV9 to TRBJ1-3; D unclear. The V and J ends lost 5 bases and 2 bases respectively, with 8 bases between them. The CDR3 is 13 amino acids. Germline loops: CDR1 SGDLS, CDR2 YYNGEE. The CDR3 coding sequence is TGTGCCAGCAGACCAGGAGCTGGAAACACCATATATTTT. Its protein is CASRPGAGNTIYF.

This chain connects TRBV7-9 to TRBJ2-3, with TRBD2 matching 7 bases. Losses at the gene ends were 1 base for V and 0 bases for J; bases not matched to a gene: 4. Germline V lookup: CDR1 SEHNR, CDR2 FQNEAQ (reference sequence). This CDR3 comprises 16 residues. CDR3 amino acids: CASSLGSSGSTDTQYF. As DNA, the CDR3 is TGTGCCAGCAGCTTAGGTAGTAGCGGGAGCACAGATACGCAGTATTTT.

This clone was detected once. This chain uses TRBV5-4 with TRBJ1-2, with D perhaps matching TRBD1 (5 bases). This CDR3 has 14 amino acids. The V and J ends lost 0 bases and 4 bases respectively, with 10 bases between them. The V gene's germline CDR1 is SGHNT and CDR2 YYREEE (reference sequence). This CDR3 reads CASSLVGGGYGYTF. For the CDR3, the DNA is TGTGCCAGCAGCTTGGTTGGGGGAGGCTATGGCTACACCTTC.

This clone occurred once. This chain connects TRBV7-2 to TRBJ1-2; a possible D gene is TRBD1 (5 bases). The CDR3 is 15 residues long. V dropped 1 base and J dropped 4 bases, with 13 bases sitting between them. Germline CDR1 and CDR2: SGHTA and FQGNSA. The CDR3 region is CASSLDRLRGYGYTF. The CDR3 DNA sequence: TGTGCCAGCAGCTTAGACAGGTTGCGAGGCTATGGCTACACCTTC.

Only a few counts were recorded for this clone. The rearrangement joins TRBV28 to TRBJ2-5; D unresolved. The CDR3 has 12 residues. Germline V lookup: CDR1 MDHEN, CDR2 SYDVKM. V lost 6 bases to trimming and J lost 5 bases, with 10 bases between them. CDR3 in amino acids: CASRPRLETQYF. Written as DNA, the CDR3 is TGTGCCAGCAGACCCAGATTGGAGACCCAGTACTTC.

The V call is TRBV28, the J call TRBJ2-7; D is possibly TRBD1 (6 bases). The CDR3 has 16 amino acids. CDR1 and CDR2 from the germline V gene are MDHEN and SYDVKM. Between the trimmed V and J ends, which lost 6 bases and 1 base, there was a span of 19 bases. The DNA for the CDR3 is TGTGCCAGCAGCACCACCGTACAGGGTCGGTCCTACGAGCAGTACTTC. Translation gives CASSTTVQGRSYEQYF. Drawing the rest from reference TRBV28 and TRBJ2-7, the complete variable domain is DVKVTQSSRYLVKRTGEKVFLECVQDMDHENMFWYRQDPGLGLRLIYFSYDVKMKEKGDIPEGYSVSREKKERFSLILESASTNQTSMYLCASSTTVQGRSYEQYFGPGTRLTVT.

The chain links TRBV6-1 to TRBJ2-3, with D perhaps matching TRBD2 (6 bases). Deletions cut 6 bases from V and 3 bases from J, with 13 bases between. Germline CDR1 reads MNHNS; CDR2 reads SASEGT. The CDR3 spans 14 residues. The CDR3, as DNA: TGTGCCAGCAGCAAGTTCGGGAGAACAGATACGCAGTATTTT. Translating gives CASSKFGRTDTQYF.

This chain joins TRBV19 and TRBJ2-1; D not resolved. The CDR3 runs 15 residues. Germline V gene sequence: CDR1 LNHDA, CDR2 SQIVND (reference sequence). V lost 5 bases, J lost 1 base, and 12 bases lay in between. The CDR3 protein is CASSPQWNSYNEQFF. CDR3 nucleotides: TGTGCCAGTAGTCCCCAATGGAATTCCTACAATGAGCAGTTCTTC. Supplemented by reference TRBV19 and TRBJ2-1, the full variable domain reads DGGITQSPKYLFRKEGQNVTLSCEQNLNHDAMYWYRQDPGQGLRLIYYSQIVNDFQKGDIAEGYSVSREKKESFPLTVTSAQKNPTAFYLCASSPQWNSYNEQFFGPGTRLTVL.

V is TRBV11-3 and J is TRBJ1-1, with 11 bases matching TRBD1. This CDR3 region has 16 residues. Germline CDR1 and CDR2: SGHNT and YENEEA. J lost 11 bases, V lost 1 base, and 12 bases had no gene match. In nucleotides, the CDR3 is TGTGCCAGCAGCTTAGCCGGGACAGGGGGACAACGGACGGCTTTCTTT. This codes for CASSLAGTGGQRTAFF.

The chain couples TRBV6-1 to TRBJ1-6; 7 bases map to TRBD1. The CDR3 covers 13 residues. Germline V lookup: CDR1 MNHNS, CDR2 SASEGT. With V trimmed by 6 bases and J by 8 bases, 4 bases remained unmatched. CDR3 bases: TGTGCCAGCAGGACAGGGTGGGATTCACCCCTCCACTTT. Translating gives CASRTGWDSPLHF.

This chain links TRBV18 with TRBJ2-1, with D maybe TRBD2 (5 bases). Germline V CDR1 and CDR2: KGHSH, LQKENI. The V end was cut by 4 bases, the J end by 4 bases, with 11 bases between. The CDR3 is 14 amino acids. The CDR3 DNA is TGTGCCAGCTCACGGGAGATAGGATACAATGAGCAGTTCTTC. Translation: CASSREIGYNEQFF.

This chain links TRBV19 with TRBJ2-1; perhaps TRBD1 as D (5 bases). Germline CDR1 LNHDA, CDR2 SQIVND (reference sequence). CDR3 length: 16 residues. V was pared by 5 bases and J by 4 bases, with 18 bases between. For the CDR3, the DNA is TGTGCCAGTAGTCCGATATTTCTCAGGACATACAATGAGCAGTTCTTC. Residues: CASSPIFLRTYNEQFF.

This chain links TRBV28 with TRBJ2-5; D not certain. The CDR3 consists of 13 residues. Germline V gene sequence: CDR1 MDHEN, CDR2 SYDVKM. Trimming shortened V by 3 bases and J by 0 bases, and 5 bases separated the two germline ends. As DNA, the CDR3 is TGTGCCAGCAGTTTGAGCTACCAAGAGACCCAGTACTTC. Encoded protein: CASSLSYQETQYF.

This clone showed up just once. The J gene is TRBJ2-1, the V gene TRBV7-3, with 9 positions matching TRBD1. This CDR3 region has 15 residues. The germline gives CDR1 SGHTA, CDR2 FQGTGA. The J segment lost 5 bases and the V segment lost 1 base, leaving 3 bases of the junction unmatched. CDR3 nucleotide sequence: TGTGCCAGCAGCTTAATGACAGGGGGTCACAATGAGCAGTTCTTC. Residues: CASSLMTGGHNEQFF.

The chain employs TRBV28 and TRBJ2-5, with D possibly being TRBD1 or TRBD2 (5 bases each). The CDR3 is 12 residues long. Trimming cost V 6 bases and J 5 bases, with 10 bases left between them. Germline V gene sequence: CDR1 MDHEN, CDR2 SYDVKM. CDR3 DNA sequence: TGTGCCAGCAGCAGAGGGGTGGAGACCCAGTACTTC. Protein sequence: CASSRGVETQYF.

CDR3 coding DNA: TGTGCCAGCAGCATCCTGACAGGGGCCAACACTGAAGCTTTCTTT. This translates into CASSILTGANTEAFF. This chain connects TRBV6-6 to TRBJ1-1, with 8 bases that match TRBD1. Trimming cost V 6 bases and J 2 bases; bases outside gene matches: 8. The CDR3 loop spans 15 amino acids. Germline V gene data show CDR1 as MNHNY and CDR2 as SVGAGI (reference sequence).